This T cell receptor beta chain was found in a study of tumor-infiltrating lymphocytes in glioblastoma multiforme. Turning to this clonotype: No antigen is known for it. Mismatch with germline at one junction end may stem from a read error.

Study-wide points: Unequal TCR RNA per T cell might skew measured clone sizes. The TCR and somatic mutation analysis included just one glioblastoma patient.

Three nested ARM-PCR rounds with V-beta and C-beta primers built TCRB libraries. TCRdb re-analysed the multiplex PCR reads in MiXCR, keeping a single row per CDR3 protein. Among approximately 14,000 distinct CDR3 sequences listed, roughly 74% were seen once. Sample: brain tumor tissue. The sequence came from a male donor with glioblastoma.

CDR3 protein: CASSESHPGANVLTF. The CDR3 DNA sequence: TGTGCCAGCAGTGAAAGTCACCCTGGAGCCAACGTCCTGACTTTC. The chain joins TRBV25-1 to TRBJ2-6; D gene uncertain. The CDR3 has 15 amino acids. Germline CDR1 and CDR2: MGHDK and SYGVNS.